This T cell receptor (beta chain) was sequenced during a study of blood T cell repertoires in COVID-19 (dated by TCRdb to the early 2020s). Concerning the study at large: Samples from collaborators originated in the United States, Italy and Spain and spanned both the acute and convalescent phases of COVID-19. Nearly every sample came with metadata listing a de-identified subject ID, COVID-19 status, age in years and sex. The dataset comprised deeply sampled blood TCRbeta repertoires from subjects exposed to, actively infected with, or recovered from COVID-19. Where available, HLA class I and class II types were obtained from metadata supplied by the sample provider rather than from assay-based typing. The prospective study material was composed of cDNA or gDNA derived from T cells, B-cell-depleted T cells, or PBMCs. The samples were drawn from two sources: the first 160 participants of the ongoing ImmuneRACE study, and 1,200 or so subjects contributed by 6 global collaborators. A freely available public database, intended as a resource for researchers studying the immune response to SARS-CoV-2, is where the repertoires were released.

Details on this clone: No antigen is known for it. No base qualities exist here, and no much larger clone lies one base off it.

Study-level results and caveats: Clinical and demographic metadata were provided uncurated, with the amount varying by source and participant.

TCRbeta CDR3 regions were amplified from genomic DNA using the immunoSEQ Assay, a bias-controlled multiplex PCR. On the authors' methods: Nucleated cell counts per sample were estimated from amplification of reference gene primers within the assay. Sequence reads were collapsed and filtered to measure the absolute abundance of every unique TCRbeta CDR3 rearrangement. For each sample, productive Simpson clonality was calculated by taking the square root of Simpson's diversity index across productive rearrangements. In TCRdb, the immuneACCESS table is reduced to in-frame sequences with V and J assigned. These tables do not hold every clone; where another copy was compared, an unresolved V gene accounts for under half, and the others remain unexplained. The D gene and trimming were derived from the DNA, and the V and J assignments and clone size from that table. This sample is represented by over 120,000 clones; roughly 79% of them were singletons. The top ten clonotypes cover approximately 8.2% of the sample.

Trimmed from V: 5 bases; trimmed from J: 4 bases; junction bases lacking a gene match: 8. The germline V gene (reference sequence) provides CDR1 LNHDA and CDR2 SQIVND. Spanning cysteine to phenylalanine, the CDR3 consists of 16 amino acids. Only the CDR3 region is kept as DNA, spanning 48 bases read in frame from base 1. Each collaborating institution followed its own protocols to collect whole blood in K2EDTA tubes. For TCRbeta analysis, collaborators shipped samples as frozen whole blood, isolated PBMCs, or DNA extracted from either of those sample types. The specimen sequenced was peripheral blood. The chain joins TRBV19 to TRBJ2-5, with 12 bases in between that match TRBD1. This sequence was found in a human donor in a cohort sampled during active COVID-19. The DNA is as follows: TGTGCCAGTAGTGGGAGCCGGGACAGGGGGCGAGAGACCCAGTACTTC. Its protein is CASSGSRDRGRETQYF.